This T cell receptor beta chain was profiled in a study of Tregs in tolerant kidney transplant recipients. The study's findings and limits: Few patients were studied, so findings need validation in larger groups. Changing PCR primers prevented nucleotide comparison between some patients' samples. Expanding Tregs on activated donor B cells appeared to best identify donor-specific TCRbeta clones.

V was shortened by 5 bases and J by 1 base, with 6 bases between the two germline ends. Germline V lookup: CDR1 LNHNV, CDR2 YYDKDF (reference sequence). The CDR3 runs 13 residues. With regard to this clone: Its target is unknown.

Recipients received nonmyeloablative bone marrow transplants from related graft donors, with transient mixed chimerism. CD4+CD25+CD127- Tregs, CD4+CD25- non-Tregs, CD4 and CD8 cells were sorted. Libraries were prepared by immunoSEQ multiplex PCR; TCRdb keeps only in-frame clonotypes and omits some of them. This table has approximately 60,000 clones, around 87% appearing once. V and J are TRBV15 and TRBJ1-5; unclear D gene. Sequencing was performed on CD4+ T cells from blood (PBMCs), taken 6 months after the transplant. The TCR was taken from a human patient who received a combined kidney and bone marrow transplant. The graft donor may account for some of the T cells. CDR3 region: CATSWLSNQPQHF. CDR3 nucleotides: TGTGCCACCAGCTGGCTGAGCAATCAGCCCCAGCATTTT. Combining the CDR3 with reference TRBV15 and TRBJ1-5 gives the whole variable domain DAMVIQNPRYQVTQFGKPVTLSCSQTLNHNVMYWYQQKSSQAPKLLFHYYDKDFNNEADTPDNFQSRRPNTSFCFLDIRSPGLGDTAMYLCATSWLSNQPQHFGDGTRLSIL.